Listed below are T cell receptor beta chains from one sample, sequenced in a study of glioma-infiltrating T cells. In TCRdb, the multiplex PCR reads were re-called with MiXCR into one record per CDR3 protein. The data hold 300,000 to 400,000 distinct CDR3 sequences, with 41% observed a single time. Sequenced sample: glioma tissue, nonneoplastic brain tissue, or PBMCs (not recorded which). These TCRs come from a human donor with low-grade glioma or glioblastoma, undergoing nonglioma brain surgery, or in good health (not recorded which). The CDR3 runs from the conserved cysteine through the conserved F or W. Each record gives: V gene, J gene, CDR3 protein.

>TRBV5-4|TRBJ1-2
CASSNWDTIHGYTF
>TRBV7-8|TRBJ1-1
CASTKVREDTEAFF
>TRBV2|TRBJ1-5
CASSGWGPQPQHF
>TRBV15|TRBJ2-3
CATSRGLAVDLSTDTQYF
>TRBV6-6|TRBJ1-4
CASSYTFRSSNEKLFF
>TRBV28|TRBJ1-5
CATLGRSNQPHYF
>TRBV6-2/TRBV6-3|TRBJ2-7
CASRTGTSHYEQYF
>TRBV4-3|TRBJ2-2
CASSQVLTSNTGELFF
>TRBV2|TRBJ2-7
CASHQDSQNEQYF
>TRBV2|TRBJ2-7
CASSFDRGPAEQYF
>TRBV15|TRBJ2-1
CATSTRDSYNEQFF
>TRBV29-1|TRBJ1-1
CSVRITEAFF
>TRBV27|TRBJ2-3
CASSLLGLMDTQYF
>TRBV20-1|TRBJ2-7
CSARDQGLASYEQYF
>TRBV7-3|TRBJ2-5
CASSSTGAGETQYF
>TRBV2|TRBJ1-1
CASSYQIMNTEAFF
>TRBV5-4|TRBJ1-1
CASSLPGQSKNTETFF
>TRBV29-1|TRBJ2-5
CSVEQTSAMVETQYF
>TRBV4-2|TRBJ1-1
CASSPGTGETEAFF
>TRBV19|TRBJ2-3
CASSALGTNTQYF
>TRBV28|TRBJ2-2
CASSLGLAQIGYTGELFF
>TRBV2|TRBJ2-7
CASSSADEQYF
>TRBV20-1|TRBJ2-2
CSARGDRAGLLTGELFF
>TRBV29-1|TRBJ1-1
CSVGAGWGMNTEAFF
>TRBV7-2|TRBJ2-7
CASSAGGSFYEQYF
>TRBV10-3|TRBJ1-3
CAITIGQLASGNAIYF